This is a list of T cell receptor beta chains from one sample in a study of PD-1 blockade in classical Hodgkin lymphoma. Assay: immunoSEQ multiplex PCR; the TCRdb copy retains only in-frame clones and omits some. Of roughly 140,000 clones in the sample, around four fifths were seen once. Sample: peripheral blood mononuclear cells (PBMCs), taken before the second cycle of nivolumab. These receptors all stem from a human donor with classical Hodgkin lymphoma. CDR3s include the opening cysteine and the closing phenylalanine or tryptophan. The D gene is left open where the match is weak. A clone size is listed for some rows: how often the clone was seen (once, few, many), or a class if it is expanded.

d_gene: TRBD2
abundance: NA
v_gene: TRBV7-2
j_gene: TRBJ2-7
CDR3nt: TGTGCCAGCAGCTTAGGAGGACTAGCGCACTACGAGCAGTACTTC
CDR3aa: CASSLGGLAHYEQYF

d_gene: NA
abundance: NA
v_gene: TRBV6-6
j_gene: TRBJ1-2
CDR3nt: TGTGCCAGCAGAGACTGGATGGACTACACCTTC
CDR3aa: CASRDWMDYTF

d_gene: NA
abundance: once
v_gene: TRBV5-8
j_gene: TRBJ2-7
CDR3nt: TGTGCCAGCAGCTTGTCCGGGAGCAGGCCCGAGCAGTACTTC
CDR3aa: CASSLSGSRPEQYF

d_gene: TRBD2
abundance: once
v_gene: TRBV19
j_gene: TRBJ2-3
CDR3nt: TGTGCCAGTAGTACGGGGACTAGCGGGAGTACAGATACGCAGTATTTT
CDR3aa: CASSTGTSGSTDTQYF

d_gene: TRBD2
abundance: NA
v_gene: TRBV7-2
j_gene: TRBJ2-2
CDR3nt: TGTGCCAGCAGCTTAGCGCCAGCGGGAAACACCGGGGAGCTGTTTTTT
CDR3aa: CASSLAPAGNTGELFF

d_gene: NA
abundance: NA
v_gene: TRBV6-5
j_gene: TRBJ1-1
CDR3nt: TGCGCCAGCAGCCGCTTCTTAGGTCTGACACCTGAAGCTTTCTTT
CDR3aa: CASSRFLGLTPEAFF

d_gene: NA
abundance: NA
v_gene: TRBV6-1
j_gene: TRBJ1-3
CDR3nt: TGTGCCAGCAGTGAAGGACTGCGCTCTGGAAACACCATATATTTT
CDR3aa: CASSEGLRSGNTIYF

d_gene: NA
abundance: NA
v_gene: TRBV7-9
j_gene: TRBJ1-3
CDR3nt: TGTGCCAGCAGCTTAGTGTTAGGTGCCAGCTCTGGAAACACCATATATTTT
CDR3aa: CASSLVLGASSGNTIYF

d_gene: TRBD2
abundance: NA
v_gene: TRBV5-4
j_gene: TRBJ2-3
CDR3nt: TGTGCCAGCAGGACGGGACTAGCGGCTACAGATACGCAGTATTTT
CDR3aa: CASRTGLAATDTQYF

d_gene: NA
abundance: NA
v_gene: TRBV2
j_gene: TRBJ2-5
CDR3nt: TGTGCCAGCAGTGGAGGTGGGCGAGAGACCCAGTACTTC
CDR3aa: CASSGGGRETQYF

d_gene: TRBD1
abundance: few
v_gene: TRBV28
j_gene: TRBJ1-5
CDR3nt: TGTGCCAGCAGGTCTGGACAGGGTTGGAATCAGCCCCAGCATTTT
CDR3aa: CASRSGQGWNQPQHF

d_gene: NA
abundance: NA
v_gene: TRBV4-3
j_gene: TRBJ1-1
CDR3nt: TGCGCCAGCAGCCCCCCCGTCCAGGCGGGGGGGAAAGCTTTCTTT
CDR3aa: CASSPPVQAGGKAFF

d_gene: NA
abundance: NA
v_gene: TRBV4-2
j_gene: TRBJ1-5
CDR3nt: TGTGCCAGCAGCGCCGAGCCCGGGACAAGCAATCAGCCCCAGCATTTT
CDR3aa: CASSAEPGTSNQPQHF

d_gene: NA
abundance: few
v_gene: TRBV5-6
j_gene: TRBJ2-3
CDR3nt: TGTGCCAGCAGCTTGGACCACACAGATACGCAGTATTTT
CDR3aa: CASSLDHTDTQYF

d_gene: NA
abundance: once
v_gene: TRBV29-1
j_gene: TRBJ2-3
CDR3nt: TGCAGCGGTAACAGGGAGGCGACTAGCACAGATACGCAGTATTTT
CDR3aa: CSGNREATSTDTQYF

d_gene: TRBD1
abundance: NA
v_gene: TRBV5-1
j_gene: TRBJ1-6
CDR3nt: TGCGCCAGCAGCTTGACAGGGGTTAATTCACCCCTCCACTTT
CDR3aa: CASSLTGVNSPLHF

d_gene: TRBD1
abundance: NA
v_gene: TRBV28
j_gene: TRBJ2-7
CDR3nt: TGTGCCAGCAGACTAACAGGGGCCGAGCAGTACTTC
CDR3aa: CASRLTGAEQYF